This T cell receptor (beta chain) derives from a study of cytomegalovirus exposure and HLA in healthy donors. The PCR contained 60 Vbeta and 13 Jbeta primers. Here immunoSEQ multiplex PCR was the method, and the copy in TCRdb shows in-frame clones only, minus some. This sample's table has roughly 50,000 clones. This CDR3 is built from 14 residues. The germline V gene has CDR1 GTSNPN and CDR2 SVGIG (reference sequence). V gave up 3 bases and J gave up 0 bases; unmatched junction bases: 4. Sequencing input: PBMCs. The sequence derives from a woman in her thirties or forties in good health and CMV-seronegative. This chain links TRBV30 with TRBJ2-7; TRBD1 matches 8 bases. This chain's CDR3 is CAWRAGGYSYEQYF. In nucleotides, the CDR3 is TGTGCCTGGAGGGCAGGGGGCTACTCCTACGAGCAGTACTTC.